The 9 T cell receptor beta chains given below trace back to one sample, sequenced in a study of shared clonotypes between healthy human individuals. Sequencing used immunoSEQ multiplex PCR; TCRdb keeps in-frame clones, though not all of them. The table records approximately 980,000 clones, 76% of them present only once. Sequencing input: memory CD4+ T cells sorted from blood. Subset noted: CD45RA-negative fraction. The receptors were gathered from a man between 18 and 29 years old in good health.

J is TRBJ1-4 and V is TRBV6-1; D possibly corresponds to TRBD1 (6 bases). CDR1 and CDR2 from the germline V gene are MNHNS and SASEGT. This CDR3 has 14 amino acids. V lost 3 bases and J lost 8, with 13 bases in between. For the CDR3, the DNA is TGTGCCAGCAGTGACAGGGGTATGGAAGAAAAACTGTTTTTT. Translation: CASSDRGMEEKLFF.

At least ten counts were recorded for this clone. V usage is TRBV29-1 and J usage is TRBJ1-1; D remains unclear. The CDR3 spans 13 residues. V lost 2 bases and J lost 4, with 11 bases in between. The germline CDR1 and CDR2 sequences are SQVTM and ANQGSEA. The CDR3 protein is CSVEPGLGTEAFF. DNA for the CDR3: TGCAGCGTTGAACCTGGGCTGGGCACTGAAGCTTTCTTT.

This clone showed up just a few times. The V and J genes are TRBV4-1 and TRBJ1-4; D is unclear. This CDR3 comprises 16 residues. CDR1 and CDR2 from the germline V gene are MGHRA and YSYEKL. V was shortened by 4 bases and J by 0 bases, with 12 bases between the two germline ends. CDR3: CASSRFLIATNEKLFF. The CDR3 DNA reads TGCGCCAGCAGCCGCTTCCTGATTGCAACTAATGAAAAACTGTTTTTT.

Details on this clone: The same CDR3 is also encoded by other DNA sequences in this sample. This chain uses TRBV27 with TRBJ2-1, with 7 bases fitting TRBD2. From germline, CDR1 is MNHEY and CDR2 SMNVEV (reference sequence). The CDR3 consists of 14 residues. Trimming at V came to 2 bases and at J to 2 bases, leaving 0 bases not matched to a gene. The CDR3 sequence is CASSLGLAYNEQFF. CDR3 nucleotides: TGTGCCAGCAGTTTAGGACTAGCCTACAATGAGCAGTTCTTC.

This clone was found a few times. The J gene is TRBJ1-1, the V gene TRBV5-1, with no clear D. The CDR3 consists of 14 residues. The germline V and J ends were trimmed by 0 bases and 2 bases, with 8 bases remaining between them. Germline CDR1 and CDR2: SGHRS and YFSETQ. CDR3 bases: TGCGCCAGCAGCTTGGATGGCAGAAACACTGAAGCTTTCTTT. Translated, it gives CASSLDGRNTEAFF.

The chain joins TRBV11-2 to TRBJ1-1, with TRBD1 as a possible D gene (6 bases). Trimming stripped 5 bases from V and 3 bases from J, with 13 bases between. Looked up from germline, CDR1 is SGHAT and CDR2 is FQNNGV. The CDR3 runs to 14 residues. The CDR3 DNA sequence: TGTGCCAGCAGCACCCAGGACAGAGACACTGAAGCTTTCTTT. Translating gives CASSTQDRDTEAFF.

This rearrangement joins TRBV19 to TRBJ1-2; D is uncertain. This CDR3 is built from 13 residues. V lost 3 bases, J lost 2 bases, and 7 bases lay in between. Germline assignment: CDR1 LNHDA and CDR2 SQIVND (reference sequence). In DNA, the CDR3 is TGTGCCAGTAGTATTCAGGAGAACTATGGCTACACCTTC. Translation gives CASSIQENYGYTF.

Remarks on this clone: The sample carries other DNA sequences with the same CDR3. The V call is TRBV20-1, the J call TRBJ2-7; 7 bases agree with TRBD2. The germline gives CDR1 DFQATT, CDR2 SNEGSKA (reference sequence). The CDR3 runs 11 residues. Trimming cost V 6 bases and J 2 bases; bases outside gene matches: 1. CDR3 sequence reads: CSASGAYEQYF. CDR3 DNA sequence: TGCAGTGCCAGCGGGGCCTACGAGCAGTACTTC.

CDR3 amino acids: CASSLVQQNTEAFF. Written as DNA, the CDR3 is TGCGCCAGCAGCTTGGTTCAGCAGAACACTGAAGCTTTCTTT. This chain links TRBV5-1 with TRBJ1-1; no firm D call. Trimming took 0 bases from V and 1 from J, leaving 7 bases between them. The length of the CDR3 is 14 residues. Germline CDR1 and CDR2: SGHRS and YFSETQ.